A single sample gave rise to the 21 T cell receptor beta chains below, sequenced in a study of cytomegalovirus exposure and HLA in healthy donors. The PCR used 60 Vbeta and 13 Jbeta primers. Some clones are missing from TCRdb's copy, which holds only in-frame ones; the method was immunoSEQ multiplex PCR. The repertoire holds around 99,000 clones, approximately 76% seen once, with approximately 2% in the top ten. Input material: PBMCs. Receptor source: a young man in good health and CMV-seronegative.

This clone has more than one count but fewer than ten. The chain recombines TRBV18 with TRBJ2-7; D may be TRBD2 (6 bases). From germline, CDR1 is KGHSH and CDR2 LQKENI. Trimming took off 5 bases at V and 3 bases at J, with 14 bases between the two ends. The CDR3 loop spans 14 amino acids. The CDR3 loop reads CASSAGTQNYEQYF. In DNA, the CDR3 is TGTGCCAGCTCAGCGGGGACCCAGAACTACGAGCAGTACTTC.

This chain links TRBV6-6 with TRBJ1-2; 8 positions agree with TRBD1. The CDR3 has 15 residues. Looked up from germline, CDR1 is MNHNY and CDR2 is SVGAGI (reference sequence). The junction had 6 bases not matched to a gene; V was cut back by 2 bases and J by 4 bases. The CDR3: CASSYGQGKTYGYTF. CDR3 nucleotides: TGTGCCAGCAGTTACGGACAGGGAAAGACCTATGGCTACACCTTC.

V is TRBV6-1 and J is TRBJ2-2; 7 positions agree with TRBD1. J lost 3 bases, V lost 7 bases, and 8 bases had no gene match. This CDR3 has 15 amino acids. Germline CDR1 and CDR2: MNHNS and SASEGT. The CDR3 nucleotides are TGTGCCAGCACCCCCCACAGGGGTTACACCGGGGAGCTGTTTTTT. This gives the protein CASTPHRGYTGELFF.

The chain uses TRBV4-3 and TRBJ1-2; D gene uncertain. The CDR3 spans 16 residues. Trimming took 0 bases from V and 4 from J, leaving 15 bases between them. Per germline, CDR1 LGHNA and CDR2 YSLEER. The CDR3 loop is CASSQDPSGEVYGYTF. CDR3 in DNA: TGCGCCAGCAGCCAAGACCCCTCCGGGGAGGTCTATGGCTACACCTTC.

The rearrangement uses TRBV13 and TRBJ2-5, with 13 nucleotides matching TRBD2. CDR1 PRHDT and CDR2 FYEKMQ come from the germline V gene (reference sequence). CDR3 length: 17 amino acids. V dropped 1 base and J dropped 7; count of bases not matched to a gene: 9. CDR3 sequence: CASSLAATSGGYGTQYF. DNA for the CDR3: TGTGCCAGCAGCTTAGCGGCGACTAGCGGGGGGTATGGGACCCAGTACTTC.

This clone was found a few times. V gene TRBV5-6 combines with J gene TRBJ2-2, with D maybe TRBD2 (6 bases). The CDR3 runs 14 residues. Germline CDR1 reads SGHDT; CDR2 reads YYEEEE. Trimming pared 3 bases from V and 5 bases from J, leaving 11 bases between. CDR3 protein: CASSWDSSTGELFF. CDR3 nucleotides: TGTGCCAGCAGCTGGGACTCTAGTACCGGGGAGCTGTTTTTT.

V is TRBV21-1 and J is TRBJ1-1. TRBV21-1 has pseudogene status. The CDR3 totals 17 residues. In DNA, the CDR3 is TGTGCCAGCAGCAAAGACGATGGAGTGCGGGGGAACACTGAAGCTTTCTTT. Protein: CASSKDDGVRGNTEAFF.

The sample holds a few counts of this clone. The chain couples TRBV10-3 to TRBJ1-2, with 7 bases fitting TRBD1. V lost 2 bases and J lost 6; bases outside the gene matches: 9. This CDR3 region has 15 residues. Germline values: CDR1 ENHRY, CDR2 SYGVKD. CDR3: CAISEPLTGRDGYTF. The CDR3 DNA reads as TGTGCCATCAGTGAGCCGTTGACAGGGCGAGATGGCTACACCTTC.

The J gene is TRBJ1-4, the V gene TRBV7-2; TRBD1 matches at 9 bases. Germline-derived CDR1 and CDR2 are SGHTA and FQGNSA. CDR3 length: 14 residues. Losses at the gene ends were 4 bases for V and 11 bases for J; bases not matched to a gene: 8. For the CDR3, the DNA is TGTGCCAGCAGCTCGGGGGGGACAGGGCGGAAACTGTTTTTT. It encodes CASSSGGTGRKLFF.

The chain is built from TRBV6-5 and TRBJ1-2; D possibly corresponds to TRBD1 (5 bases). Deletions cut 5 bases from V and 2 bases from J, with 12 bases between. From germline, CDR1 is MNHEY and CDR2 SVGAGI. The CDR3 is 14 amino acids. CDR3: CASSRQFNNYGYTF. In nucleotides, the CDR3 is TGTGCCAGCAGTAGACAGTTTAACAACTATGGCTACACCTTC.

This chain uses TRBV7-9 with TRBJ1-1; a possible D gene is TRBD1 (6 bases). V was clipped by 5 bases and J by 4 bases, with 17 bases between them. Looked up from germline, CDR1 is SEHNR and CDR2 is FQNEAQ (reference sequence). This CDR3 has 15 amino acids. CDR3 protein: CASSTGAGVVTEAFF. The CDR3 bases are TGTGCCAGCAGCACCGGCGCAGGGGTGGTCACTGAAGCTTTCTTT.

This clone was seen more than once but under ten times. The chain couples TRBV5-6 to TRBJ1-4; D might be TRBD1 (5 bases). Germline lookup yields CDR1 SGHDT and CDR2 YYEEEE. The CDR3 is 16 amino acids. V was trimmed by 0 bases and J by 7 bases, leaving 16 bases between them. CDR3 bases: TGTGCCAGCAGCTTGGGTAAGGGGCTGTACGGTGAAAAACTGTTTTTT. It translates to CASSLGKGLYGEKLFF.

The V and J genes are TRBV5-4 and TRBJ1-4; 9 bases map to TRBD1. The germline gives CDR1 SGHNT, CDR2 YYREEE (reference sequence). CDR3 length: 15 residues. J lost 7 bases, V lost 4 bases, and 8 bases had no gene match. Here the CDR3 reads CASSVQQGAIEKLFF. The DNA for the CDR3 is TGTGCCAGCAGCGTCCAACAGGGGGCGATTGAAAAACTGTTTTTT.

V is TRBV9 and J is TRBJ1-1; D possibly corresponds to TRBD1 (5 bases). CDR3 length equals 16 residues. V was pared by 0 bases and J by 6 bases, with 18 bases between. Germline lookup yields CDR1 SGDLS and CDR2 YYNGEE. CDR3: CASSVALEGSDAEAFF. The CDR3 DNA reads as TGTGCCAGCAGCGTAGCTTTGGAGGGGAGTGACGCTGAAGCTTTCTTT.

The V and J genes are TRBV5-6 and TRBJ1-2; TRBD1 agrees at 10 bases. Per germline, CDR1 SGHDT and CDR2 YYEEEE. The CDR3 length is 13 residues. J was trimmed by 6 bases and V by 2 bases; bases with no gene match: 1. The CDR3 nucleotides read TGTGCCAGCAGCTTCGGGACAGGGGATGGCTACACCTTC. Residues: CASSFGTGDGYTF.

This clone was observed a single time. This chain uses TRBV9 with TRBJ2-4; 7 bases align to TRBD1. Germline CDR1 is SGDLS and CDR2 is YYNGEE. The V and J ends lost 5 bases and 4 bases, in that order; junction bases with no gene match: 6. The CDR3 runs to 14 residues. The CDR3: CASSSPGQKNIQYF. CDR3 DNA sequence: TGTGCCAGCAGTTCACCGGGACAGAAAAACATTCAGTACTTC. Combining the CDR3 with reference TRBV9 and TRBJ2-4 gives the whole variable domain DSGVTQTPKHLITATGQRVTLRCSPRSGDLSVYWYQQSLDQGLQFLIQYYNGEERAKGNILERFSAQQFPDLHSELNLSSLELGDSALYFCASSSPGQKNIQYFGAGTRLSVL.

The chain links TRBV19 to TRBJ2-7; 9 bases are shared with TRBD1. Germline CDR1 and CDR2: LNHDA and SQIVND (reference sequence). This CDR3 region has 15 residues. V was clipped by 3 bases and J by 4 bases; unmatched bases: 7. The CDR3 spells CASSIPGQGRYEQYF. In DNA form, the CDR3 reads TGTGCCAGTAGTATCCCCGGACAGGGGAGGTACGAGCAGTACTTC. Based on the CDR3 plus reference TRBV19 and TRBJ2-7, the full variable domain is DGGITQSPKYLFRKEGQNVTLSCEQNLNHDAMYWYRQDPGQGLRLIYYSQIVNDFQKGDIAEGYSVSREKKESFPLTVTSAQKNPTAFYLCASSIPGQGRYEQYFGPGTRLTVT.

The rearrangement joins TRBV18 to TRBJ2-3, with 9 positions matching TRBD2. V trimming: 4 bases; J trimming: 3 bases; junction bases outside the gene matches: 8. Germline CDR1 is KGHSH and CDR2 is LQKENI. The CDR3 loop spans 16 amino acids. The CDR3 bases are TGTGCCAGCTCACGGATTGCGGGGGGGCTAACAGATACGCAGTATTTT. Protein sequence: CASSRIAGGLTDTQYF.

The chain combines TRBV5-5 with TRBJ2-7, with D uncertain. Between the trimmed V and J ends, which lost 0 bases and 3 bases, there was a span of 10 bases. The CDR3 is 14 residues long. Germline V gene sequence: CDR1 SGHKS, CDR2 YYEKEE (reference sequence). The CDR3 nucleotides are TGTGCCAGCAGCTTGGGACGATACTACTACGAGCAGTACTTC. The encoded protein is CASSLGRYYYEQYF.

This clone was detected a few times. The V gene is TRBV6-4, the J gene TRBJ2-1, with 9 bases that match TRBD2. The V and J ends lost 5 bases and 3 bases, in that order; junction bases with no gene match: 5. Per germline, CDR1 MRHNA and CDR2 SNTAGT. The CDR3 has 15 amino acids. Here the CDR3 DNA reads TGTGCCAGCAGTTCTGCGGGGGGGAGCTACAATGAGCAGTTCTTC. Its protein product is CASSSAGGSYNEQFF.

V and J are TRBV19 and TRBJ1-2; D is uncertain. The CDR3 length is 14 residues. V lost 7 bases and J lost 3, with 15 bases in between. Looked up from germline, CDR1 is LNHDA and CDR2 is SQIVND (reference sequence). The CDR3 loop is CASTAAGIDYGYTF. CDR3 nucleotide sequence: TGTGCCAGTACCGCGGCGGGGATCGACTATGGCTACACCTTC.